This TCR beta chain was recovered during a study of cytomegalovirus exposure and HLA in healthy donors. Germline trimming cut 0 bases from V and 2 bases from J; bases unmatched to any gene: 1. The CDR3 contains 17 residues. The germline CDR1 and CDR2 sequences are SGDLS and YYNGEE. PCR used 60 Vbeta primers and 13 Jbeta primers. Clones were read by immunoSEQ multiplex PCR, and TCRdb kept only the in-frame ones, dropping some. The sample shows some 140,000 clones, 65% to 75% of them seen only once. Study-wide points: Apparent HLA restriction characterized most CMV-associated TCR beta chains in a later analysis. A later analysis found TCR association rates differed by HLA locus, highest for DRB1 and lowest for HLA-C. Sequences of the TCR beta chain were said to predict the HLA-A and HLA-B alleles of most subjects accurately.

Of note for this clone: Its specificity is unknown.

The chain uses TRBV9 and TRBJ2-2; 13 positions agree with TRBD2. The sample taken for sequencing was PBMCs. This TCR was recovered from a young man in good health and CMV-seronegative. CDR3 sequence: CASSVGLAGGNTGELFF. Here the CDR3 DNA reads TGTGCCAGCAGCGTAGGACTAGCGGGGGGTAACACCGGGGAGCTGTTTTTT.